This TCR beta chain was recovered during a study of blood T cell repertoires in COVID-19. This CDR3 spans 13 amino acids. The J segment lost 4 bases and the V segment lost 6 bases, leaving 3 bases of the junction unmatched. Profiled with immunoSEQ multiplex PCR; TCRdb holds only in-frame clones, not every one. The sample carries 200,000 to 250,000 clones, approximately 84% recorded once. The V and J genes are TRBV12-3 or TRBV12-4 and TRBJ1-2, with 9 positions matching TRBD1. Sequenced sample: PBMCs or T cells enriched from blood (not recorded which). The sequence came from a man aged 55-75 years who had recovered from COVID-19. Here the CDR3 reads CASSGTGIYGYTF. Here the CDR3 DNA reads TGTGCCAGCAGCGGGACAGGGATCTATGGCTACACCTTC.